These T cell receptor beta chains were read from a single sample in a study of blood T cell repertoires in COVID-19. Sequencing was performed with immunoSEQ multiplex PCR; in TCRdb, only in-frame clones are kept and a portion is missing. The sample contains about 370,000 clones, 89% of which appear only once. The source material was peripheral blood. Receptors originate from a woman aged 25 to 45 with COVID-19, enrolled during active disease. Both conserved end residues are part of each CDR3. The D gene is left open where the match is weak. Clone size is not always given. Where it is, it says once, few, many or a class for expanded clones.

d_call,v_call,clone_size,j_call,cdr3_nt,cdr3_aa
NA,TRBV3-1/TRBV3-2,NA,TRBJ1-5,TGTGCCAGCTGGCAGGGTGGCAATCAGCCCCAGCATTTT,CASWQGGNQPQHF
NA,TRBV5-1,NA,TRBJ1-2,TGCGCCAGCAGCAGTGACACCGGAAACATCTATGGCTACACCTTC,CASSSDTGNIYGYTF
NA,TRBV5-1,NA,TRBJ2-7,TGCGCCAGCAGCCTGAGGGTGGAGCGATACGAGCAGTACTTC,CASSLRVERYEQYF
TRBD2,TRBV5-1,NA,TRBJ2-5,TGCGCCAGCAGCTTGGCGGCGCGGGCTAGCGGGGGACCTCAAGAGACCCAGTACTTC,CASSLAARASGGPQETQYF
NA,TRBV6-2/TRBV6-3,NA,TRBJ1-2,TGTGCCAGCAGCGGGACTGCCTATGGCTACACCTTC,CASSGTAYGYTF
TRBD1,TRBV27,NA,TRBJ2-3,TGTGCCAGCAGTTTCGCAGGGGGCGTTGTAGATACGCAGTATTTT,CASSFAGGVVDTQYF
NA,TRBV7-6,NA,TRBJ2-5,TGTGCCAGCAGCTTAGGCACCCGTCGGGGGGAGACCCAGTACTTC,CASSLGTRRGETQYF
TRBD1,TRBV27,NA,TRBJ2-7,TGTGCCAGCAGTCCCTTGGGGTCGGCAGGGACAGGCTACGAGCAGTACTTC,CASSPLGSAGTGYEQYF
NA,TRBV5-1,NA,TRBJ1-2,TGCGCCAGCAGCTTGGGGGGGGACCCTAATACGGGCTACACCTTC,CASSLGGDPNTGYTF
TRBD1,TRBV7-9,few,TRBJ1-5,TGTGCCAGCAGCTATGGGACAGTAGGGAGCAATCAGCCCCAGCATTTT,CASSYGTVGSNQPQHF
TRBD2,TRBV27,once,TRBJ2-1,TGTGCCAGCAGTTTTGGACTAGCGGCCTACAATGAGCAGTTCTTC,CASSFGLAAYNEQFF
TRBD1,TRBV6-5,once,TRBJ2-7,TGTGCCAGCAGCAGGACAGGGCCGCCACTATACGAGCAGTACTTC,CASSRTGPPLYEQYF
NA,TRBV12-2,NA,TRBJ2-1,TGTGCAAGTCGCTTAGCTAGACTAGTCTCCTACAATGAGCAGTTCTTC,CASRLARLVSYNEQFF
NA,TRBV21-1,NA,TRBJ2-1,TGTGCCAGCAGCAAAGAGGTAGCGGGCGGACGCAATGAGCAGTTCTTC,CASSKEVAGGRNEQFF
NA,TRBV28,NA,TRBJ1-4,TGTGCCAGCAGCCTCCTTTCGGGTGAAAAACTGTTTTTT,CASSLLSGEKLFF
NA,TRBV25-1,NA,TRBJ2-3,TGTGCCAGCAGTGCACTAGGGGGGGGCACAGATACGCAGTATTTT,CASSALGGGTDTQYF
TRBD1,TRBV28,once,TRBJ1-2,TGTGCCAGCGAGGCGGACAGGGGCGAAGTAGGTGGCTACACCTTC,CASEADRGEVGGYTF
TRBD2,TRBV9,NA,TRBJ2-3,TGTGCCAGCAGCGGTAGCGGGTATAGCACAGATACGCAGTATTTT,CASSGSGYSTDTQYF
NA,TRBV9,few,TRBJ1-3,TGTGCCAGCAGCGTAGATGCCCAGGGAAACACCATATATTTT,CASSVDAQGNTIYF
NA,TRBV2,NA,TRBJ1-1,TGTGCCAGCAGTGAGGCAGGGCCCCTAACCACTGAAGCTTTCTTT,CASSEAGPLTTEAFF
TRBD1,TRBV6-5,NA,TRBJ2-7,TGTGCCAGCAGGAGAACGACAGGGGGCCTGGGCGAGCAGTACTTC,CASRRTTGGLGEQYF
TRBD1,TRBV7-2,NA,TRBJ2-7,TGTGCCAGCAGCTTCCGACCGGGACAGGGGGACGAGCAGTACTTC,CASSFRPGQGDEQYF
TRBD1,TRBV27,NA,TRBJ1-2,TGTGCCAGCAGTCCCTGGACAGGGACGGACTATGGCTACACCTTC,CASSPWTGTDYGYTF
TRBD1,TRBV14,NA,TRBJ1-1,TGTGCCAGCAGCCAGGGGGGCCACCGGGACAGGGTTATTTCAGCTTTCTTT,CASSQGGHRDRVISAFF
TRBD2,TRBV10-2,NA,TRBJ2-5,TGCGCCAGCAACCTCTACGGGGGGCAAGAGACCCAGTACTTC,CASNLYGGQETQYF
NA,TRBV5-1,NA,TRBJ1-1,TGCGCCAGCAGCTTGGGAGGATTCGAAGCTTTCTTT,CASSLGGFEAFF